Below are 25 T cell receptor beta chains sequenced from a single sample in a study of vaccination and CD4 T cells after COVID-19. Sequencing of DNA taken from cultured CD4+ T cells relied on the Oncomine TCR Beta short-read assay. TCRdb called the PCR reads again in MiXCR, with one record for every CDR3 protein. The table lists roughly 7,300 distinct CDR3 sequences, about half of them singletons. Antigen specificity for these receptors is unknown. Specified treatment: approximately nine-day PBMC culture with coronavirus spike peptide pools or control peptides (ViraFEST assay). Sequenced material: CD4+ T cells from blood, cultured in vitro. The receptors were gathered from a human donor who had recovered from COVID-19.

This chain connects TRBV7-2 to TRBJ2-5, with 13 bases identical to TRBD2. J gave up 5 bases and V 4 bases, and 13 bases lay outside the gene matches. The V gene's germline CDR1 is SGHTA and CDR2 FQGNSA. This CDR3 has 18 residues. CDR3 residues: CASSSRLAGGPGTETQYF. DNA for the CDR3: TGTGCCAGCAGCTCAAGACTAGCGGGAGGACCCGGGACGGAGACCCAGTACTTC.

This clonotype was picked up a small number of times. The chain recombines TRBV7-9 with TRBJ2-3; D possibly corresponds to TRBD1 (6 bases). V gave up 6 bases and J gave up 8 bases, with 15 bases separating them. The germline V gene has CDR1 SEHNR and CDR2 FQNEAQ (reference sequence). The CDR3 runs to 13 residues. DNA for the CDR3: TGTGCCAGCAGAAAAACGACAGGAGGTACGCAGTATTTT. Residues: CASRKTTGGTQYF. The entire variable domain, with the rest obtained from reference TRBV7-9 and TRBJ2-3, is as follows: DTGVSQNPRHKITKRGQNVTFRCDPISEHNRLYWYRQTLGQGPEFLTYFQNEAQLEKSRLLSDRFSAERPKGSFSTLEIQRTEQGDSAMYLCASRKTTGGTQYFGPGTRLTVL.

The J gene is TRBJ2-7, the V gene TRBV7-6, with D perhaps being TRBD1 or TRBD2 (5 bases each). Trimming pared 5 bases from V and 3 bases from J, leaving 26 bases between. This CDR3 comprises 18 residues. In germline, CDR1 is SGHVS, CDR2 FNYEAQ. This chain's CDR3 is CASSTTTKLGVKVYEQYF. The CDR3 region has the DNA TGTGCCAGCAGCACTACTACCAAACTAGGGGTAAAGGTCTACGAGCAGTACTTC.

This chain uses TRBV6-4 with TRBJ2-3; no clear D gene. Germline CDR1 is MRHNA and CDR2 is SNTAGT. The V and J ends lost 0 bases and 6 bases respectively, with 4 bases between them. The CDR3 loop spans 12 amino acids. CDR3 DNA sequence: TGTGCCAGCAGTGACTCCGAGGATACGCAGTATTTT. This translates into CASSDSEDTQYF.

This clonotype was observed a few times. As DNA, the CDR3 is TGTGCCAGCAGCCGGGACGGAGGCAATCAGCCCCAGCATTTT. Translated: CASSRDGGNQPQHF. The J gene is TRBJ1-5, the V gene TRBV7-2; D might be TRBD1 (5 bases). The ends were cut back, 5 bases at V and 2 bases at J, with 10 bases in the middle. Germline V lookup: CDR1 SGHTA, CDR2 FQGNSA. The CDR3 extends over 14 amino acids.

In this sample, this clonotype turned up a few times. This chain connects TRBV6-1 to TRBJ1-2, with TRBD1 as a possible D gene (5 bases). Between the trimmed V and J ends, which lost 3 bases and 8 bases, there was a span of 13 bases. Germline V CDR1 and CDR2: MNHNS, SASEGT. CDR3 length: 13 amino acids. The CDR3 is CASSEVQGIGYTF. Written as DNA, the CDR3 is TGTGCCAGCAGTGAGGTTCAGGGAATCGGCTACACCTTC.

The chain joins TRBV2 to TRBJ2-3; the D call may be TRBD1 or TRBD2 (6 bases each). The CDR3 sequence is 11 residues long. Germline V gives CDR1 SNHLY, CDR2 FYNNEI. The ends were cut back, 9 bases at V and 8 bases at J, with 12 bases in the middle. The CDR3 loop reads CARGAGSTQYF. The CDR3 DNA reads TGTGCCAGGGGGGCGGGGAGTACGCAGTATTTT. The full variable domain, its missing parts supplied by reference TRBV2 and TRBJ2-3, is EPEVTQTPSHQVTQMGQEVILRCVPISNHLYFYWYRQILGQKVEFLVSFYNNEISEKSEIFDDQFSVERPDGSNFTLKIRSTKLEDSAMYFCARGAGSTQYFGPGTRLTVL.

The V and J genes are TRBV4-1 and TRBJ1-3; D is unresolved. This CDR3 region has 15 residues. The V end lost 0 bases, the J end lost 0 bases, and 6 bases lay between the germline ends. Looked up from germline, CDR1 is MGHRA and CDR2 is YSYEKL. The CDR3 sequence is CASSQDLTSGNTIYF. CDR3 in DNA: TGCGCCAGCAGCCAAGATCTCACCTCTGGAAACACCATATATTTT.

CDR3: CASSWKGAQGGELFF. Here the CDR3 DNA reads TGCGCCAGCAGCTGGAAGGGGGCGCAGGGCGGGGAGCTGTTTTTT. The J gene is TRBJ2-2, the V gene TRBV5-1; 7 bases fit TRBD1. Per the germline V gene, CDR1 is SGHRS and CDR2 is YFSETQ. V lost 3 bases and J lost 7; bases outside the gene matches: 9. The CDR3 has 15 amino acids. The whole variable domain, filled in from reference TRBV5-1 and TRBJ2-2, reads KAGVTQTPRYLIKTRGQQVTLSCSPISGHRSVSWYQQTPGQGLQFLFEYFSETQRNKGNFPGRFSGRQFSNSRSEMNVSTLELGDSALYLCASSWKGAQGGELFFGEGSRLTVL.

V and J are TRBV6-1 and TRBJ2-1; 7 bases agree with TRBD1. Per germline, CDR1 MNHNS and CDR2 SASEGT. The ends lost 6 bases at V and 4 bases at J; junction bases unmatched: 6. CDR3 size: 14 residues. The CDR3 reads CASREWGQYNEQFF. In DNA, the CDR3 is TGTGCCAGCAGGGAATGGGGACAGTACAATGAGCAGTTCTTC.

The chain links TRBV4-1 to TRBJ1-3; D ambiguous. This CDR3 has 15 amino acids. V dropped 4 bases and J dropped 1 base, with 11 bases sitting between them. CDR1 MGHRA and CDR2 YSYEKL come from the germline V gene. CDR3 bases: TGCGCCAGCAGCCCAGGACCGAATTCTGGAAACACCATATATTTT. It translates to CASSPGPNSGNTIYF.

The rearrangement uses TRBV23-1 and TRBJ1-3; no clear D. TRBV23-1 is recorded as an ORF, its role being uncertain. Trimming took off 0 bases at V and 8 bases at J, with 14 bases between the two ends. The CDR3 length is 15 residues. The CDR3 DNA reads TGCGCCAGCAGTCAATCTAGGGATCGGGTAGACACCATATATTTT. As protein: CASSQSRDRVDTIYF.

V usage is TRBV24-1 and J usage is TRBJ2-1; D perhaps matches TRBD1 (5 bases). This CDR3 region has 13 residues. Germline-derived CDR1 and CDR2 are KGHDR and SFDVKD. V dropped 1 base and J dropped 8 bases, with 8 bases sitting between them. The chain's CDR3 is CATSDFRVHEQFF. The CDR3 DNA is TGTGCCACCAGTGATTTCAGGGTCCATGAGCAGTTCTTC.

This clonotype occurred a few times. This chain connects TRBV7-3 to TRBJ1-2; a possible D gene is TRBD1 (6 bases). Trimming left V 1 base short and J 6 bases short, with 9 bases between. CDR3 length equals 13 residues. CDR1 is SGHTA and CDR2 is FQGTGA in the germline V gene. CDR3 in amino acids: CASSLNRDNGYTF. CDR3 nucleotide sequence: TGTGCCAGCAGCTTAAACAGGGACAATGGCTACACCTTC.

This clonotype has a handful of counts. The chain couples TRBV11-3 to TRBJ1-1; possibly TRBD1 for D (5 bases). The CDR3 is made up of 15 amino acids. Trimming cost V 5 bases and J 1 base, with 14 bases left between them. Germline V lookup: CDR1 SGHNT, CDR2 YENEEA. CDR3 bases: TGTGCCAGCAGCGGGGCCGTGCGGGCGAACACTGAAGCTTTCTTT. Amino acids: CASSGAVRANTEAFF.

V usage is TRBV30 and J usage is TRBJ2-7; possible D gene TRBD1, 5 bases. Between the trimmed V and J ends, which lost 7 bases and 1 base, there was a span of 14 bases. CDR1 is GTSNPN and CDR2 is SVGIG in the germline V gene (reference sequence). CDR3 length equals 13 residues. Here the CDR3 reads CASTRVTSYEQYF. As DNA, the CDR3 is TGTGCCTCAACCAGGGTCACATCCTACGAGCAGTACTTC.

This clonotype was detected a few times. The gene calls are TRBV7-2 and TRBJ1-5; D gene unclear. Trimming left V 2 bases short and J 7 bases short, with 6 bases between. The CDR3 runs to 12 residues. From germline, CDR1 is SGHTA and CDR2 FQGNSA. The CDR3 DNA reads TGTGCCAGCAGCTTATTGGAGCAGCCCCAGCATTTT. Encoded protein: CASSLLEQPQHF.

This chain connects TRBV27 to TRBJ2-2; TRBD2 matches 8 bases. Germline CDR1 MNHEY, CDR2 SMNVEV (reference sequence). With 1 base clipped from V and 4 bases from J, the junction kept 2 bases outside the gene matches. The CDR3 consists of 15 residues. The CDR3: CASSLWRGATGELFF. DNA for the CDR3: TGTGCCAGCAGTTTATGGCGGGGGGCCACCGGGGAGCTGTTTTTT.

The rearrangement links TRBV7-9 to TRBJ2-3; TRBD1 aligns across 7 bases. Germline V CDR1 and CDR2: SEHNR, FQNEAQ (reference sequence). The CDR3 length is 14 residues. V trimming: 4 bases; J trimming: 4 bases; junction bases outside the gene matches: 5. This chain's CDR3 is CASSYRGGADTQYF. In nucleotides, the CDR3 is TGTGCCAGCAGCTACAGGGGTGGAGCAGATACGCAGTATTTT.

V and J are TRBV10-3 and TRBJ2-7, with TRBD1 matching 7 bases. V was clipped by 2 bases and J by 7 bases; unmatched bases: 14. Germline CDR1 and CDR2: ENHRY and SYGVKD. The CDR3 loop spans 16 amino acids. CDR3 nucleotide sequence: TGTGCCATCAGTGAGCTGACCAGGGGTAGCAGGGGGGAGCAGTACTTC. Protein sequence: CAISELTRGSRGEQYF.

The CDR3 DNA sequence: TGTGCCACCTTGGATGGCTCAAACACTGAAGCTTTCTTT. As protein: CATLDGSNTEAFF. The V and J genes are TRBV18 and TRBJ1-1; D is unresolved. The CDR3 has 13 amino acids. Germline loops: CDR1 KGHSH, CDR2 LQKENI. Trimming removed 10 bases at V and 2 bases at J, with 14 bases between.

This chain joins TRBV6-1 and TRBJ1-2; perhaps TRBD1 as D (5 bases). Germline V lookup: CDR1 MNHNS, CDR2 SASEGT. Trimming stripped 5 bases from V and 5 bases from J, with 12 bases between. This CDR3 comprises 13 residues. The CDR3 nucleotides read TGTGCCAGCAGTAACACAGGTTCTTATGGCTACACCTTC. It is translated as CASSNTGSYGYTF.

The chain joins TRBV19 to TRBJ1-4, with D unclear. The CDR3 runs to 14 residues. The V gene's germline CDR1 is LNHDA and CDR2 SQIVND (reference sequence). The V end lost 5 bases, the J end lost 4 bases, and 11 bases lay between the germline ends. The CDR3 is CASSPSVRNEKLFF. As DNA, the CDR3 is TGTGCCAGTAGTCCTAGCGTTCGTAATGAAAAACTGTTTTTT.

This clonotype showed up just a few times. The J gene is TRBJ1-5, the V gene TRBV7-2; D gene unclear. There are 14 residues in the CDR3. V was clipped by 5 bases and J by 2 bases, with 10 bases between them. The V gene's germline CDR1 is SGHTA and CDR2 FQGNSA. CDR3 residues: CASSVYRGNQPQHF. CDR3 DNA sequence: TGTGCCAGCAGCGTGTACAGAGGCAATCAGCCCCAGCATTTT.

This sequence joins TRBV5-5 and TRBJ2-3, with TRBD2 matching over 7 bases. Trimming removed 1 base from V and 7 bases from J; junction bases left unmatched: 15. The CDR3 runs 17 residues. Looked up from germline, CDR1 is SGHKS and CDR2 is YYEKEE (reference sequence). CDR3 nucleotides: TGTGCCAGCAGCTTGAGCCGTGGGGCGGGAGACGGGTATACGCAGTATTTT. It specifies CASSLSRGAGDGYTQYF.